Many counts were recorded for the clone carrying this T cell receptor (beta chain). Its antigen remains unidentified. The data originate from a study of T-cell reconstitution after alpha-beta-depleted transplantation in children. Findings and limits, study-wide: After transplant, at about two months, alpha-beta T cells were reportedly derived from several hundred expanded graft clones. Hyperexpanded clones declined; after one year, newly produced T cells mostly supplied diversity.

Germline V gene lookup returns CDR1 SGHKS and CDR2 YYEKEE (reference sequence). This CDR3 is 16 amino acids long. J gave up 6 bases and V 0 bases, and 5 bases lay outside the gene matches. It was with unique molecular identifiers that the TCRbeta library was prepared. TCRdb reprocessed the PCR reads via MiXCR and lists one record per CDR3 protein. The table shows about 590,000 distinct CDR3 sequences, with roughly 13% occurring only once. This chain links TRBV5-5 with TRBJ2-3, with 12 bases fitting TRBD2. This material consisted of PBMCs, mostly from graft donor cells, taken 360 days after TCRalphabeta/CD19-depleted stem cell transplant. The sequence was obtained from a male patient between 10 and 17 years old who had a stem cell transplant for acute myeloid leukemia, so the T cells may come from the graft donor. The CDR3 coding sequence is TGTGCCAGCAGCTTGGGGACTAGCGGGATTTCGGATACGCAGTATTTT. It yields the protein CASSLGTSGISDTQYF.